This T cell receptor beta chain was found in a study of cytomegalovirus exposure and HLA in healthy donors. Amplification used 60 Vbeta primers and 13 Jbeta primers. Profiling relied on immunoSEQ multiplex PCR, and the TCRdb table lists in-frame clones only, not all of them. The sample contains 150,000 to 170,000 clones, about three quarters of which appear only once. The sequence was collected from a man aged 18 to 35 in good health and CMV-seronegative. Sequenced: PBMCs.

The DNA for the CDR3 is TGCGCCAGCAGCCAGATGGACAGGGGGCCCGAGAGCTCTGGAAACACCATATATTTT. This encodes CASSQMDRGPESSGNTIYF. The chain carries TRBV4-3 and TRBJ1-3; TRBD1 aligns across 11 bases. The CDR3 loop spans 19 amino acids. Germline loops: CDR1 LGHNA, CDR2 YSLEER. V shed 3 bases, J shed 0 bases, and the junction held 10 bases outside the gene matches.